This TCR beta chain emerged from a study of beta chain features in type 1 diabetes. Overall study findings and caveats: Type 1 diabetes patients had TCRB CDR3s that were shorter (moderately but significantly so) in all four CD4+ subsets. The influence of HLA type on TCRB rearrangement stayed undetermined. VDJ junctions from type 1 diabetes patients carried fewer insertions and larger deletions. Comparison showed that naive, central memory and Treg TCRB repertoires appeared more similar among patients than among healthy donors.

A CD45RO/CCR7/CD25/CD127/CD95/CD27 panel sorted naive, central memory, regulatory and stem cell-like memory CD4+ cells. Germline CDR1 reads SGDLS; CDR2 reads YYNGEE. This CDR3 has 14 amino acids. The germline V and J ends were trimmed by 1 base and 3 bases, with 10 bases remaining between them. As regards this clone: The antigen remains unidentified.

The authors reverse transcribed all of the isolated RNA, so sequencing captured expressed TCRB transcripts. Here immunoSEQ multiplex PCR was the method, and the copy in TCRdb shows in-frame clones only, minus some. This table holds more than 250,000 clones, around 21% found once. The sequencing input was naive CD4+ T cells from blood. The chain links TRBV9 to TRBJ1-1; possible D gene TRBD1, 6 bases. The receptor was derived from a woman in her forties with type 1 diabetes. The CDR3 is CASSVTTGHTEAFF. Here the CDR3 DNA reads TGTGCCAGCAGCGTAACAACAGGGCACACTGAAGCTTTCTTT.